The rows below give T cell receptor beta chains drawn from one sample of a study of OX40 agonist ivuxolimab in advanced cancers. Assay: immunoSEQ multiplex PCR; the TCRdb copy retains only in-frame clones and omits some. The sample has around 20,000 clones, around three quarters seen once. Here the sequenced sample was CD4+ or CD8+ T cells sorted from blood, taken in a trial of the OX40 agonist ivuxolimab. The source is an adult with an advanced solid tumor such as melanoma, head and neck, liver or kidney cancer. Each CDR3 is given with its conserved first and last residue. The D gene is left open where the match is weak. Not all rows give a size; the values are once, few, many and, for expanded clones, a class.

cdr3_nt cdr3_aa v_call clone_size j_call d_call
TGTGCCAGCAGCCCGCACCCGGGACAGCTAACTTCCTACGAGCAGTACTTC CASSPHPGQLTSYEQYF TRBV7-6 - TRBJ2-7 TRBD1
TGTGCCATCAGTGACCAGACAGGGAGCGACGAGCAGTACTTC CAISDQTGSDEQYF TRBV10-3 - TRBJ2-7 TRBD1
TGTGCCAGCAGTTTCAGGCCTCGGGGCACCGGGGAGCTGTTTTTT CASSFRPRGTGELFF TRBV27 once TRBJ2-2 -
TGTGCCAGTAGTATCGGACTAGCGGGGGCCATGAGCTCCTACAATGAGCAGTTCTTC CASSIGLAGAMSSYNEQFF TRBV19 - TRBJ2-1 TRBD2
TGTGCCAGCAGCTTGGGGGGTTTGGTGGCCCCCTACGAGCAGTACTTC CASSLGGLVAPYEQYF TRBV5-5 - TRBJ2-7 -
TGCGCCAAGAATCAGCCCCAGCATTTT CAKNQPQHF TRBV23-1 - TRBJ1-5 -
TGTGCCAGCAGCTTAGATGGGGTGTACACTGAAGCTTTCTTT CASSLDGVYTEAFF TRBV7-6 - TRBJ1-1 -
TGTGCCAGCAGTGGACCGGGACAGGGGAACACCGGGGAGCTGTTTTTT CASSGPGQGNTGELFF TRBV6-1 - TRBJ2-2 TRBD1
TGTGCCAGCAGTGGCAGGGGGCGAACTCGAGCTTTCTTT CASSGRGRTRAFF TRBV25-1 - TRBJ1-1 TRBD1
TGCGCCAGCAGCCAAGATGGGACAGTAGCTGATGGCTACACCTTC CASSQDGTVADGYTF TRBV4-3 - TRBJ1-2 TRBD1
TGTGCCAGCAGAAAAGGGGGGTCCGAGGATACAAGACAGGACGAAGCTTTCTTT CASRKGGSEDTRQDEAFF TRBV9 once TRBJ1-1 -
TGCGCCAGCAGCTTTACAGCCTCCTACGAGCAGTACTTC CASSFTASYEQYF TRBV5-1 - TRBJ2-7 -
TGTGCCAGCTCACCACAGGAGACCACGAACACCGGGGAGCTGTTTTTT CASSPQETTNTGELFF TRBV18 - TRBJ2-2 -
TGTGCCAGCAGTGAAAAGGGCGCGGGGGACCTGGGGCAGTACTTC CASSEKGAGDLGQYF TRBV6-1 - TRBJ2-7 TRBD2